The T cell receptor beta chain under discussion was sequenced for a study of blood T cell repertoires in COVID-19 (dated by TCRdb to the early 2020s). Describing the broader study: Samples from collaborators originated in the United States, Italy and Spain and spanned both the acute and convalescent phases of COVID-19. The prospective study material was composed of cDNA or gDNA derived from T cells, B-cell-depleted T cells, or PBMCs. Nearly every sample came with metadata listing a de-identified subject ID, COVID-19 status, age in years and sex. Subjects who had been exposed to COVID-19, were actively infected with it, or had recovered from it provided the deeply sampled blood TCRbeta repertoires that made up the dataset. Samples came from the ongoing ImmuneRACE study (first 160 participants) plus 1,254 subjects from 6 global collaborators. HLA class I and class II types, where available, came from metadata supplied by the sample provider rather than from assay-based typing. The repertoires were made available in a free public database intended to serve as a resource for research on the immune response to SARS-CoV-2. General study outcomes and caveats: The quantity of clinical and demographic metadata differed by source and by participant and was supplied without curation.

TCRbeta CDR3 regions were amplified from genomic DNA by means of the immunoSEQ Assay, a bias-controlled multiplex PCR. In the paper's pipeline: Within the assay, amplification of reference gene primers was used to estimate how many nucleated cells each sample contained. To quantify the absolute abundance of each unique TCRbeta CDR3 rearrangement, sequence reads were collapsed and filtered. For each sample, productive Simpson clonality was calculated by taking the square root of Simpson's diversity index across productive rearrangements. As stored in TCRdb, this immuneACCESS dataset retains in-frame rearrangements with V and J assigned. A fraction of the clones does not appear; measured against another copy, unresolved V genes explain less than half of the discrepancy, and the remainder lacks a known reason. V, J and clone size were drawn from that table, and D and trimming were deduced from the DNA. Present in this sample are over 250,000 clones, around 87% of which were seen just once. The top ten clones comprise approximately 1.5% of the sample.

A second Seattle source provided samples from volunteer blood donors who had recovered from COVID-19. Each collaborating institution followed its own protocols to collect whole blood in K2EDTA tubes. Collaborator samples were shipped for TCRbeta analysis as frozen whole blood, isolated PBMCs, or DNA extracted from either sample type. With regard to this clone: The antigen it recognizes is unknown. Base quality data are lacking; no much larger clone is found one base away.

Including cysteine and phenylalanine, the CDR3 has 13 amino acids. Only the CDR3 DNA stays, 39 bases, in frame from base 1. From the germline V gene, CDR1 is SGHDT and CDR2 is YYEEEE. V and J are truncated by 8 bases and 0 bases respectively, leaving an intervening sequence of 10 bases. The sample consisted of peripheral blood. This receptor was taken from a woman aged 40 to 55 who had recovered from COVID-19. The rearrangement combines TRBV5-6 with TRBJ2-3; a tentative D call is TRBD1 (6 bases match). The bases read TGTGCCAGTCTGGGACATAGCACAGATACGCAGTATTTT. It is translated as CASLGHSTDTQYF.